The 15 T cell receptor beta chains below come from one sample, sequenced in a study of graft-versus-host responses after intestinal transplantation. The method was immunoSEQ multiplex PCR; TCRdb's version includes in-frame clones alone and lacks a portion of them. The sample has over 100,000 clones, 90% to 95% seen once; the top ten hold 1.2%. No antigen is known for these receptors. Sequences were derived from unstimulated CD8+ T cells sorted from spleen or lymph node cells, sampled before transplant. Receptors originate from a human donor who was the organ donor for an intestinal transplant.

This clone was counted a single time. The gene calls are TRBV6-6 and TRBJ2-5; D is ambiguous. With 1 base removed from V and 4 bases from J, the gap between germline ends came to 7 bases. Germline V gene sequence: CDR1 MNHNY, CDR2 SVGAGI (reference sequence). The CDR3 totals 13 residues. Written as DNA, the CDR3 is TGTGCCAGCAGTTACTTAGGTGGAGAGACCCAGTACTTC. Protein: CASSYLGGETQYF.

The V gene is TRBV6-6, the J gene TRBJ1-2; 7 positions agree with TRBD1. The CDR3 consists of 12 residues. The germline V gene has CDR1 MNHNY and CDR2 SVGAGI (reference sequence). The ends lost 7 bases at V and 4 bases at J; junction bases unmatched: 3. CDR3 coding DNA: TGTGCCAGCACCTACAGGGGCTATGGCTACACCTTC. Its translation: CASTYRGYGYTF.

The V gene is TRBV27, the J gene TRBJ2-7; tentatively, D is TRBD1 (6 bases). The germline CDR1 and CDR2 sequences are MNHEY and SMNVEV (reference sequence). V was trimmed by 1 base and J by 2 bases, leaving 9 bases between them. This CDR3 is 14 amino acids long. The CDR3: CASSLFTGTYEQYF. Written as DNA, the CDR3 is TGTGCCAGCAGTTTATTTACAGGGACCTACGAGCAGTACTTC.

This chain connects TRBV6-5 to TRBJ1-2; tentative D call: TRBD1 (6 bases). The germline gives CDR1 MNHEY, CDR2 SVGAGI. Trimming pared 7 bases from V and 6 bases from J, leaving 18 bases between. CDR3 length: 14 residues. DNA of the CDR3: TGTGCCAGCACCAAGGGGTACAGGGCTCATGGCTACACCTTC. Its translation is CASTKGYRAHGYTF.

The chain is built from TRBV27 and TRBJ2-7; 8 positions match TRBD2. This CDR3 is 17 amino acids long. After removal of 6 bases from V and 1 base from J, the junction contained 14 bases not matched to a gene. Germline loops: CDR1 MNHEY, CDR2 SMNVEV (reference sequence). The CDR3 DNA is TGTGCCAGCAGGGTCCGGCATCGGGAGGGCTTATCCTACGAGCAGTACTTC. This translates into CASRVRHREGLSYEQYF.

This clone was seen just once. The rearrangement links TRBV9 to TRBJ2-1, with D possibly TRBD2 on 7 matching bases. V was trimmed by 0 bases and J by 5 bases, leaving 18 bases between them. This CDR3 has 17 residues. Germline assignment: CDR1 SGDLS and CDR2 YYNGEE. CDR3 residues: CASSVEVGLGGHNEQFF. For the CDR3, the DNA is TGTGCCAGCAGCGTAGAAGTAGGTCTCGGGGGGCACAATGAGCAGTTCTTC.

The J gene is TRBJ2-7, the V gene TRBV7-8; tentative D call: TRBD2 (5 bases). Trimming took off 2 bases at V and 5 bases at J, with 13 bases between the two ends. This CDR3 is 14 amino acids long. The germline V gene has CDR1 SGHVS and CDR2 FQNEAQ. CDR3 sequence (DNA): TGTGCCAGCAGCTTATCCGGGGTATGGGACGAGCAGTACTTC. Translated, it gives CASSLSGVWDEQYF.

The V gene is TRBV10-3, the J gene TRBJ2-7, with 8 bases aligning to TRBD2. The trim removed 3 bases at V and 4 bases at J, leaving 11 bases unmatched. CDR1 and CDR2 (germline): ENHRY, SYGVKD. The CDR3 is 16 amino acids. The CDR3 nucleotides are TGTGCCATCAGTGACTTTAGCGGGATGAGTAGGTACGAGCAGTACTTC. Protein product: CAISDFSGMSRYEQYF.

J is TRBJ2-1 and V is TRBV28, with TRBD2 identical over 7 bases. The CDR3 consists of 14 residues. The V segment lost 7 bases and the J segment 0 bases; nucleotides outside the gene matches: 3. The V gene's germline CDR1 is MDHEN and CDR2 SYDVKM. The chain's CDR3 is CASNGGSSYNEQFF. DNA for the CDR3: TGTGCCAGCAATGGCGGGAGCTCCTACAATGAGCAGTTCTTC.

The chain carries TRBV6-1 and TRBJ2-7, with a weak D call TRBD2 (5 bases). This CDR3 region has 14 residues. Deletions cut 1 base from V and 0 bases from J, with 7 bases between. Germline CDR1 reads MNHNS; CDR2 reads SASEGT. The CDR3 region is CASSEDTSSYEQYF. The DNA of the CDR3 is TGTGCCAGCAGTGAAGACACTAGCTCCTACGAGCAGTACTTC.

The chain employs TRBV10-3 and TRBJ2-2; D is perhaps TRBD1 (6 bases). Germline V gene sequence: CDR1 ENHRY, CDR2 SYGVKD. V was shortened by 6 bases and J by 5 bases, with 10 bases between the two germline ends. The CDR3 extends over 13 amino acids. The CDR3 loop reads CAIRTGLTGELFF. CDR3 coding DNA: TGTGCCATCAGGACAGGTTTAACCGGGGAGCTGTTTTTT.

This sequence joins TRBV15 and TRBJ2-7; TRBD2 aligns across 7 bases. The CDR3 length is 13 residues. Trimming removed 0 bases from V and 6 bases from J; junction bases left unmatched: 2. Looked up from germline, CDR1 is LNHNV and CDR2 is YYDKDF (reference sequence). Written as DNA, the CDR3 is TGTGCCACCAGCAGAGATGGGGGGGGCGAGCAGTACTTC. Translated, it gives CATSRDGGGEQYF. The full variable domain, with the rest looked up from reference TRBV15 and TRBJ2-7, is DAMVIQNPRYQVTQFGKPVTLSCSQTLNHNVMYWYQQKSSQAPKLLFHYYDKDFNNEADTPDNFQSRRPNTSFCFLDIRSPGLGDTAMYLCATSRDGGGEQYFGPGTRLTVT.

The CDR3 reads CASSIATGNEQYF. CDR3 nucleotide sequence: TGTGCCAGTAGTATAGCGACAGGGAACGAGCAGTACTTC. The chain employs TRBV19 and TRBJ2-7, with TRBD1 matching 7 bases. Germline CDR1 and CDR2: LNHDA and SQIVND (reference sequence). The CDR3 has 13 residues. Trimming cost V 1 base and J 5 bases; bases outside gene matches: 2.

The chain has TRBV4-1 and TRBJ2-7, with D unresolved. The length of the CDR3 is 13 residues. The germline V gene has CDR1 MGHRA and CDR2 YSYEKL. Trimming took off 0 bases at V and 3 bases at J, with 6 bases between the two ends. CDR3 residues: CASSQDHGYEQYF. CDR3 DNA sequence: TGCGCCAGCAGCCAAGATCACGGCTACGAGCAGTACTTC.

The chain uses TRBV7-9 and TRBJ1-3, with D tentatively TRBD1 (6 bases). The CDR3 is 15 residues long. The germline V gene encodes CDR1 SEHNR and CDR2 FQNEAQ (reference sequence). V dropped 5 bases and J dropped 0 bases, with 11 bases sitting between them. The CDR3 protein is CASSRWGASGNTIYF. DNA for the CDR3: TGTGCCAGCAGCCGCTGGGGGGCCTCTGGAAACACCATATATTTT.